This T cell receptor beta chain was profiled in a study of OX40 agonist ivuxolimab in advanced cancers. On the study more broadly: Dose-escalation patients suffered from hepatocellular carcinoma, melanoma, renal cell or head and neck cancer. Prior checkpoint blockade (anti-PD-1, anti-PD-L1 or anti-CTLA-4) was permitted; approximately 41% had it. Study findings and constraints: Among the lowest peripheral clonal expansion occurred in 0.1-3.0 mg/kg partial responders. Low levels of normalized T-cell clonal expansion also appeared in some nonresponders.

Produced via immunoSEQ multiplex PCR; TCRdb's table is partial and in-frame only. The sample lists roughly 67,000 clones, 82% occurring once. In this sample, this clone turned up once. Its antigen is not identified. The clonotype was recovered from an adult with an advanced solid tumor such as melanoma, head and neck, liver or kidney cancer. The sequences come from CD4+ or CD8+ T cells sorted from blood, collected in a trial of the OX40 agonist ivuxolimab.

The CDR3 DNA reads TGTGCCAGCAGCGCCCGACAGGGAGTTAATGAAAAACTGTTTTTT. This gives the protein CASSARQGVNEKLFF. The J gene is TRBJ1-4, the V gene TRBV5-4, with TRBD1 matching over 7 bases. This CDR3 is 15 amino acids long. Per the germline V gene, CDR1 is SGHNT and CDR2 is YYREEE (reference sequence). With 4 bases clipped from V and 4 bases from J, the junction kept 7 bases outside the gene matches.